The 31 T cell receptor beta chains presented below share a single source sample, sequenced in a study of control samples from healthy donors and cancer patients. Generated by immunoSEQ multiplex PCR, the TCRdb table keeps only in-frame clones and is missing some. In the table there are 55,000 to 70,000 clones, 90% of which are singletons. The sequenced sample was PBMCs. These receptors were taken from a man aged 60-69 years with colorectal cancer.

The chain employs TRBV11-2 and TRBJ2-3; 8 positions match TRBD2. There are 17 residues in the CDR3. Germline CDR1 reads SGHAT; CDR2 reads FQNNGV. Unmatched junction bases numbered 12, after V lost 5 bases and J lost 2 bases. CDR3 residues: CASSLFSGGGNTDTQYF. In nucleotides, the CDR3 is TGTGCCAGCAGCCTATTCTCCGGGGGGGGGAACACAGATACGCAGTATTTT.

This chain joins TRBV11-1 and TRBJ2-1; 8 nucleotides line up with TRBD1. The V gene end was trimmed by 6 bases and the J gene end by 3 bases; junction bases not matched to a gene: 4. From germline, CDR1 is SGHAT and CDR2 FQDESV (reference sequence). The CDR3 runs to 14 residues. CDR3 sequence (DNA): TGTGCCAGCAGGACGGACAGGGTCTACAATGAGCAGTTCTTC. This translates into CASRTDRVYNEQFF.

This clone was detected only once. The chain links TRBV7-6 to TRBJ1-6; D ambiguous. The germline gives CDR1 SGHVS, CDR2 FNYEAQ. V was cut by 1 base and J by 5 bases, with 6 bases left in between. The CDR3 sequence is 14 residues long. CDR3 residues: CASSLGGDNSPLHF. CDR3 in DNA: TGTGCCAGCAGCTTAGGGGGAGATAATTCACCCCTCCACTTT.

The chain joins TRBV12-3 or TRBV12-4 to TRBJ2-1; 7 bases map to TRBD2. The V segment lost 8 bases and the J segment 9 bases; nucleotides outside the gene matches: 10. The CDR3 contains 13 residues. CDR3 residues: CASDRLAGSEQFF. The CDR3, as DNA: TGTGCCAGCGACAGACTAGCCGGAAGTGAGCAGTTCTTC.

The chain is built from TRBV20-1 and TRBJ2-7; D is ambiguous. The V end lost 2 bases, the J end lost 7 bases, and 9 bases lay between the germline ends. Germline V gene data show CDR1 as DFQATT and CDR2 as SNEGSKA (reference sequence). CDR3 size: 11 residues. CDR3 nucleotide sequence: TGCAGTGCTAGAAGAACTGGGGAGCAGTACTTC. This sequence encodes CSARRTGEQYF.

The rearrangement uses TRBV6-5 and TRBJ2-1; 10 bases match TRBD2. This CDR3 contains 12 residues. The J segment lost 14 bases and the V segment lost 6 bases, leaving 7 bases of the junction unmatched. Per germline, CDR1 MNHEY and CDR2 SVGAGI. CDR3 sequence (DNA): TGTGCCAGCAGCACCAGCGGGGGGGCCGAGTTCTTC. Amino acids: CASSTSGGAEFF.

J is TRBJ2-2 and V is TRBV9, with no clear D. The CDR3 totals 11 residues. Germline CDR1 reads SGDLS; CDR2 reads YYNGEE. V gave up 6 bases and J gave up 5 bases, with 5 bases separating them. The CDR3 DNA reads TGTGCCAGCAAGGGAACCGGGGAGCTGTTTTTT. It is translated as CASKGTGELFF.

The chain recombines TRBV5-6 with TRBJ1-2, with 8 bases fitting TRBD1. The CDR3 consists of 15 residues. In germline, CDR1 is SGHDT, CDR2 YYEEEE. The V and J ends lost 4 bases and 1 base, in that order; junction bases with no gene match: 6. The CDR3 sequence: CASSTWDRFNYGYTF. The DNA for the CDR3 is TGTGCCAGCAGCACCTGGGACAGGTTTAACTATGGCTACACCTTC. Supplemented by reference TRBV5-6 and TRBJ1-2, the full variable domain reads DAGVTQSPTHLIKTRGQQVTLRCSPKSGHDTVSWYQQALGQGPQFIFQYYEEEERQRGNFPDRFSGHQFPNYSSELNVNALLLGDSALYLCASSTWDRFNYGYTFGSGTRLTVV.

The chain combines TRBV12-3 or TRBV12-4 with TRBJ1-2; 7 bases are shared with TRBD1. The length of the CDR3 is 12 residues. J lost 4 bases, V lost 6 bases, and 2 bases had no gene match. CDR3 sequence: CASSHRGYGYTF. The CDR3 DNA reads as TGTGCCAGCAGCCACAGGGGCTATGGCTACACCTTC.

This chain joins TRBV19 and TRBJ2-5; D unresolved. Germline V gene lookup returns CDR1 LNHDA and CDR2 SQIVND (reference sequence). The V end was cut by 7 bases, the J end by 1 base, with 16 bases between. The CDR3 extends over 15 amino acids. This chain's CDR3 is CASKVGRIPQETQYF. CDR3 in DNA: TGTGCCAGTAAGGTCGGCAGGATACCCCAAGAGACCCAGTACTTC.

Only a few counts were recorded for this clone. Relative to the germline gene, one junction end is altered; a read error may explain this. CDR3 coding DNA: TGCGCCAGCAGATTGGCACCTGAGGGCACTGAAGCTTTCTTT. Translating gives CASRLAPEGTEAFF. V is TRBV5-1 and J is TRBJ1-1; no reliable D call. CDR3 length equals 14 residues. Germline loops: CDR1 SGHRS, CDR2 YFSETQ.

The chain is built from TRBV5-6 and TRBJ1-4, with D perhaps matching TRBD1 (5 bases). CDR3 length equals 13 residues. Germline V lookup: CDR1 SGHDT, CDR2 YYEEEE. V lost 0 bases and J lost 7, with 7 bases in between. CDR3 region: CASSLGGPEKLFF. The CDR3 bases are TGTGCCAGCAGCTTGGGGGGACCTGAAAAACTGTTTTTT.

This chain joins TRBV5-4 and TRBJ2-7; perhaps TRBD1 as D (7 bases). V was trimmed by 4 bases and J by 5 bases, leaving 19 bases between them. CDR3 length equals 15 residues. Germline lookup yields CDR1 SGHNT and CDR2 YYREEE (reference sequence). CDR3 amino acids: CASSPTRTGRHEQYF. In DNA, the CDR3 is TGTGCCAGCAGCCCGACTAGGACAGGCCGCCACGAGCAGTACTTC.

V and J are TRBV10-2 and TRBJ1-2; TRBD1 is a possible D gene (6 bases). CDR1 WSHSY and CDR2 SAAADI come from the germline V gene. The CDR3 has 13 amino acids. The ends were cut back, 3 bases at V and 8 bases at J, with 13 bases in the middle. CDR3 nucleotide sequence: TGCGCCAGCAGTGAAACAGGGATGGGGGGCTACACCTTC. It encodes CASSETGMGGYTF.

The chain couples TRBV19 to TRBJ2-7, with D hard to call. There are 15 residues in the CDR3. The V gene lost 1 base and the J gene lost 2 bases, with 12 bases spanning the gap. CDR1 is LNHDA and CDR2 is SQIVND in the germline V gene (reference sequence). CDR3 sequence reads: CASSIGYRRAYEQYF. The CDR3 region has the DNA TGTGCCAGTAGTATAGGGTACAGACGGGCCTACGAGCAGTACTTC.

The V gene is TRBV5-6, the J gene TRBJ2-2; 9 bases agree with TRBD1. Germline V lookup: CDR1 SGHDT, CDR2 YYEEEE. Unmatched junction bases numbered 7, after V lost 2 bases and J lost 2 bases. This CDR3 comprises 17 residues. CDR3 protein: CASSLPGQGHNTGELFF. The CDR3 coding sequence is TGTGCCAGCAGCTTACCTGGACAGGGGCATAACACCGGGGAGCTGTTTTTT.

DNA for the CDR3: TGTGCCAGCAGTAACCTCCGCAGGGATGGCTACACCTTC. As protein: CASSNLRRDGYTF. This chain links TRBV28 with TRBJ1-2; tentative D call: TRBD1 (5 bases). Trimming pared 5 bases from V and 6 bases from J, leaving 13 bases between. The germline gives CDR1 MDHEN, CDR2 SYDVKM. The CDR3 has 13 amino acids.

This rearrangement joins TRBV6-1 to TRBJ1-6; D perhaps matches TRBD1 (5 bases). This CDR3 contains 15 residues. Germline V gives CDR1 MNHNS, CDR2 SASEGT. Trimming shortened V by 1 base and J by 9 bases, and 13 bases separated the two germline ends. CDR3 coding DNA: TGTGCCAGCAGTGAAGAACGAGGGGTGGGTTCACCCCTCCACTTT. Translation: CASSEERGVGSPLHF.

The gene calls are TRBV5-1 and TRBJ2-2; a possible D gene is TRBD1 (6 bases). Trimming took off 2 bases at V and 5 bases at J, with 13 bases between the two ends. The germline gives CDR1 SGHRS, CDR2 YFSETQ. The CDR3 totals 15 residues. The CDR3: CASSLQGPWTGELFF. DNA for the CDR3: TGCGCCAGCAGCTTACAGGGCCCCTGGACCGGGGAGCTGTTTTTT.

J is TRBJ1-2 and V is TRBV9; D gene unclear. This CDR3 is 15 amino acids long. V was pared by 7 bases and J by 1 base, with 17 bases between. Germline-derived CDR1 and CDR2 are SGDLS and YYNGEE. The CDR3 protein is CASPPAEPFNYGYTF. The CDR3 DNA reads TGTGCCAGCCCCCCGGCTGAACCTTTTAACTATGGCTACACCTTC. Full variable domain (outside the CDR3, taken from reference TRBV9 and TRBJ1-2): DSGVTQTPKHLITATGQRVTLRCSPRSGDLSVYWYQQSLDQGLQFLIQYYNGEERAKGNILERFSAQQFPDLHSELNLSSLELGDSALYFCASPPAEPFNYGYTFGSGTRLTVV.

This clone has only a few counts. The CDR3 nucleotides are TGCAGTGCTAGACAGGGTGAAAAACTGTTTTTT. It yields the protein CSARQGEKLFF. The chain carries TRBV20-1 and TRBJ1-4; tentative D call: TRBD1 (5 bases). Germline-derived CDR1 and CDR2 are DFQATT and SNEGSKA (reference sequence). CDR3 length equals 11 residues. V gave up 2 bases and J gave up 7 bases, with 5 bases separating them.

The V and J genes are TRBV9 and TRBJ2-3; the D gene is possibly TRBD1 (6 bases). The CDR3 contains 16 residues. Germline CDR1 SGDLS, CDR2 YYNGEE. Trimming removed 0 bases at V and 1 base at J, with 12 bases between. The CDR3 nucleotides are TGTGCCAGCAGCGTAGATGGGGCAGGGGGCACAGATACGCAGTATTTT. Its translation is CASSVDGAGGTDTQYF.

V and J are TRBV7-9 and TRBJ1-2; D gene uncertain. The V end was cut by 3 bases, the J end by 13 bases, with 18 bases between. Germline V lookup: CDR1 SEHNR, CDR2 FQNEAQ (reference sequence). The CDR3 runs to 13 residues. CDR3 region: CASSFRRESSLTF. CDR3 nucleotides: TGTGCCAGCAGCTTTAGGCGGGAGTCTTCGCTCACCTTC. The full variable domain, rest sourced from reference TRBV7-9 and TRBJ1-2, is DTGVSQNPRHKITKRGQNVTFRCDPISEHNRLYWYRQTLGQGPEFLTYFQNEAQLEKSRLLSDRFSAERPKGSFSTLEIQRTEQGDSAMYLCASSFRRESSLTFGSGTRLTVV.

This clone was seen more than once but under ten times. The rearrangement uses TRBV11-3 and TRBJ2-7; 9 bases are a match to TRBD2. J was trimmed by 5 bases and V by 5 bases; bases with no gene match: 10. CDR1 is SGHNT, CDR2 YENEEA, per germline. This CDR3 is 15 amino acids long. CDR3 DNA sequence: TGTGCCAGCAGCCACTCGAGCCCTAGCGGGGACGAGCAGTACTTC. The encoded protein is CASSHSSPSGDEQYF.

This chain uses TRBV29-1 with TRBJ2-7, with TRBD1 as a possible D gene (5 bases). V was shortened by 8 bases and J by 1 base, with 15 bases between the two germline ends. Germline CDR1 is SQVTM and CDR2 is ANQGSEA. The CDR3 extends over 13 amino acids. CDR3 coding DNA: TGCAGCCCCCAAGGCAGGGTGTCCTACGAGCAGTACTTC. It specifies CSPQGRVSYEQYF.

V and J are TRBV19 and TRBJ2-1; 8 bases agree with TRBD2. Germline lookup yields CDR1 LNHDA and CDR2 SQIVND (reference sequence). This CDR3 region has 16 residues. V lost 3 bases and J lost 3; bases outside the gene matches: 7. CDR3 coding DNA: TGTGCCAGTAGTATCGGGGGGGGCTACAGCTACAATGAGCAGTTCTTC. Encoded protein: CASSIGGGYSYNEQFF.

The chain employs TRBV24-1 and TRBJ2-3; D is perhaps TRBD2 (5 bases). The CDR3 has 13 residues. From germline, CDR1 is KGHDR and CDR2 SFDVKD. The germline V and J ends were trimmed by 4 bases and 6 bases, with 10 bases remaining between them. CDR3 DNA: TGTGCCACCAGTGACCTCGGCGGGGATACGCAGTATTTT. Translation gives CATSDLGGDTQYF.

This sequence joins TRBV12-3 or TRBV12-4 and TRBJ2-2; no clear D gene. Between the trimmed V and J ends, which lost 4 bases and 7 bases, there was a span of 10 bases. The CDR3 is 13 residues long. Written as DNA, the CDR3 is TGTGCCAGCAGTTCAGTAGTGGGCGGGGAGCTGTTTTTT. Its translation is CASSSVVGGELFF.

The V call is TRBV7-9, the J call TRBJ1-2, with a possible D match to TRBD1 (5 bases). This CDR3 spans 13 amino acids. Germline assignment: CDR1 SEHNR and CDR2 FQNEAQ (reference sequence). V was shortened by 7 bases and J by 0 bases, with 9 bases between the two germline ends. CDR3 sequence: CASTPGTNYGYTF. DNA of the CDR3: TGTGCCAGCACCCCAGGGACTAACTATGGCTACACCTTC.

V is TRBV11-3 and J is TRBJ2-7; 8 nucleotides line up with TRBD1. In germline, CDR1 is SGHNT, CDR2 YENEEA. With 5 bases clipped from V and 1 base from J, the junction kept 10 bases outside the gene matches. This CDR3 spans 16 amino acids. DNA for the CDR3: TGTGCCAGCAGCCCCGGCGGACAGGGCCCATCCTACGAGCAGTACTTC. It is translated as CASSPGGQGPSYEQYF.

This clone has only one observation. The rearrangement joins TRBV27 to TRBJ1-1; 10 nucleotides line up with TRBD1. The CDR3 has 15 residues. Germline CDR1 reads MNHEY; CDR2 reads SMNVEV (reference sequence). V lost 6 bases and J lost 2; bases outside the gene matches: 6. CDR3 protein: CASRRGQGGNTEAFF. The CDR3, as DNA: TGTGCCAGCAGACGAGGACAGGGGGGAAACACTGAAGCTTTCTTT.